The TCR beta chain under discussion was sequenced for a study of human T cells and chemical hapten exposure. As for the study in general: It was small differences in pooled library volume that mainly caused per-sample TCR yields to vary.

Single cDNA molecules in the library carried unique molecular identifiers attached during preparation. Using its own MiXCR run on the RACE reads, TCRdb lists one record per CDR3 protein. The sample holds fewer than 150,000 distinct CDR3 sequences, about an eighth seen once. The sample's time point: patch test 2, 6 weeks after DPC sensitization. As to treatment: therapeutic diphenylcyclopropenone sensitization with weekly scalp DPC. Extraction of total RNA was performed on unfractionated whole blood. V gave up 7 bases and J gave up 2 bases; unmatched junction bases: 7. The CDR3 contains 16 residues. CDR1 is LNHDA, CDR2 SQIVND, per germline (reference sequence).

The clonotype originates from a woman aged 50 to 60 with alopecia areata. Some clones in this sample may be carry-over from other donors' samples. The J gene is TRBJ2-4, the V gene TRBV19; 11 bases are a match to TRBD2. The sequencing here drew on whole blood, taken in connection with sensitization to the hapten diphenylcyclopropenone (DPC). CDR3 DNA sequence: TGTGCCAGTACTTCGACTAGCGGGGTTACCAAAAACATTCAGTACTTC. Encoded protein: CASTSTSGVTKNIQYF.